These T cell receptor beta chains were read from a single sample in a study of shared clonotypes between healthy human individuals. TCRdb keeps only in-frame clones here, not all; method: immunoSEQ multiplex PCR. The table shows some 1,600,000 clones, with about 98% occurring only once. Sequencing input: naive CD4+ T cells sorted from blood. The origin of the receptors is a man under 40 in good health. Each CDR3 is given with its conserved first and last residue. The D gene is left open where the match is weak. Clone size is given for some rows only: seen once, a few or many times, or a class if the clone is expanded.

TRBV25-1	once	TRBD1	TRBJ1-4	TGTGCCAGCAGGGGGACAGGGGTGGGTGGAACTAATGAAAAACTGTTTTTT	CASRGTGVGGTNEKLFF
TRBV28	NA	NA	TRBJ2-7	TGTGCCAGCAGTTCGGCCGGGTCGAGCTCCTACGAGCAGTACTTC	CASSSAGSSSYEQYF
TRBV7-2	NA	TRBD2	TRBJ2-4	TGTGCCAGCAGCGCCACTAGCGGAATAGCCAAAAACATTCAGTACTTC	CASSATSGIAKNIQYF
TRBV15	NA	NA	TRBJ2-2	TGTGCCACCAGCCTTTGGGGGACATCGAACACCGGGGAGCTGTTTTTT	CATSLWGTSNTGELFF
TRBV19	NA	TRBD2	TRBJ2-2	TGTGCCAGTAGTGGTATAGCGGGGACGACCGGGGAGCTGTTTTTT	CASSGIAGTTGELFF
TRBV18	NA	NA	TRBJ2-5	TGTGCCAGCTCACCGGGGACCAGTGGAGAGACCCAGTACTTC	CASSPGTSGETQYF
TRBV27	NA	TRBD2	TRBJ2-1	TGTGCCAGCAGTCCTCTAGCGGGCGCTTCCTACAATGAGCAGTTCTTC	CASSPLAGASYNEQFF
TRBV4-3	once	NA	TRBJ2-1	TGCGCCAGCAGCCAAGGTTATGATGAGCAGTTCTTC	CASSQGYDEQFF
TRBV29-1	NA	TRBD2	TRBJ2-1	TGCAGCGTCAAGCGGGAGTTAAACAATGAGCAGTTCTTC	CSVKRELNNEQFF
TRBV30	NA	NA	TRBJ1-5	TGTGCCTGGAGTACAGGGTTGGATCAGCCCCAGCATTTT	CAWSTGLDQPQHF
TRBV2	NA	NA	TRBJ1-5	TGTGCCAGCAGTGTCTGGGGTCCCCCCGTGGAGCCCCAGCATTTT	CASSVWGPPVEPQHF
TRBV19	NA	TRBD1	TRBJ1-2	TGTGCCAGTAGTCCCCGGACAGGGGGCGTAGGGGGCTACACCTTC	CASSPRTGGVGGYTF
TRBV2	NA	TRBD2	TRBJ2-3	TGTGCCAGCAGTGAAGTCTCTAGCGGAGATACGCAGTATTTT	CASSEVSSGDTQYF
TRBV5-4	NA	TRBD2	TRBJ2-7	TGTGCCAGCAGCTTGCGGCGAGCGGGAGGACTCTACGAGCAGTACTTC	CASSLRRAGGLYEQYF
TRBV25-1	NA	NA	TRBJ2-5	TGTGCCAGCAGTTATCAAAGGGGTGCGGGAGAGACCCAGTACTTC	CASSYQRGAGETQYF
TRBV6-5	NA	NA	TRBJ2-3	TGTGCCAGCAGTTGGGCGAGTTTGGGGTTGGATACGCAGTATTTT	CASSWASLGLDTQYF
TRBV18	NA	TRBD2	TRBJ2-7	TGTGCCAGCTCAGCTACAAGTGGACTAGCGGGACCCTACGAGCAGTACTTC	CASSATSGLAGPYEQYF
TRBV19	NA	NA	TRBJ2-7	TGTGCCAGTAGTATGCCAAATCAGAACTACGAGCAGTACTTC	CASSMPNQNYEQYF
TRBV5-1	once	NA	TRBJ2-1	TGCGCCAGCAGCTTGGCAGCGTCAGGGGACAATGAGCAGTTCTTC	CASSLAASGDNEQFF
TRBV11-2	NA	NA	TRBJ2-1	TGTGCCAGCAGCCGGACAGTTCAATACAATGAGCAGTTCTTC	CASSRTVQYNEQFF
TRBV5-4	NA	TRBD2	TRBJ2-3	TGTGCCAGCAGCCCCGGGACTAGCGGGACCTTCACAGATACGCAGTATTTT	CASSPGTSGTFTDTQYF
TRBV15	NA	NA	TRBJ2-1	TGTGCCACCAGCAGAGATAGCGGAGTAAGCTACAATGAGCAGTTCTTC	CATSRDSGVSYNEQFF
TRBV13	NA	NA	TRBJ1-2	TGTGCCAACTCGGACACCTATGGCTACACCTTC	CANSDTYGYTF
TRBV10-3	NA	NA	TRBJ2-3	TGTGCCATCAGTGAGTCGTGGCCCGGAGCGGTAACTAGCACAGATACGCAGTATTTT	CAISESWPGAVTSTDTQYF
TRBV28	NA	TRBD2	TRBJ2-3	TGTGCCAGCAGGGCGGGAGGGAGCGCAGATACGCAGTATTTT	CASRAGGSADTQYF
TRBV4-2	NA	NA	TRBJ2-7	TGTGCCAGCAGCCAAGGAAGGGACGAGCAGTACTTC	CASSQGRDEQYF
TRBV27	NA	NA	TRBJ2-6	TGTGCCAGCAGTTTATTAGGGACTGTGAGATACTCTGGGGCCAACGTCCTGACTTTC	CASSLLGTVRYSGANVLTF
TRBV5-1	NA	TRBD2	TRBJ2-2	TGCGCCAGCAGCTTGGGGGCTAGCGGGAGACACACCGGGGAGCTGTTTTTT	CASSLGASGRHTGELFF
TRBV9	NA	NA	TRBJ2-7	TGTGCCAGCAGCGTAGTACCAGGCCCCTACGAGCAGTACTTC	CASSVVPGPYEQYF
TRBV7-2	NA	NA	TRBJ2-5	TGTGCCAGCAGCTTTAGAGGGGGTACTCGCGTGCCCGAAGAGACCCAGTACTTC	CASSFRGGTRVPEETQYF
TRBV19	NA	TRBD1	TRBJ2-7	TGTGCCAGTAGTACCTCAGGGGGCGCCCCCTACGAGCAGTACTTC	CASSTSGGAPYEQYF
TRBV19	NA	NA	TRBJ2-1	TGTGCCAGTAGTATAGATTACGGATACAATGAGCAGTTCTTC	CASSIDYGYNEQFF
TRBV5-5	NA	NA	TRBJ1-2	TGTGCCAGCAGCTTAGCGGACGGCTATGGCTACACCTTC	CASSLADGYGYTF
TRBV5-4	once	NA	TRBJ2-5	TGTGCCAGCAGCTTACCAAGGCCCCAAGAGACCCAGTACTTC	CASSLPRPQETQYF
TRBV29-1	NA	NA	TRBJ1-1	TGCAGCGTTGTGCGAGAGTTGAACACTGAAGCTTTCTTT	CSVVRELNTEAFF
TRBV6-1	NA	NA	TRBJ2-7	TGTGCTTCCACTGGGGAGTCTTTCGGGTACGAGCAGTACTTC	CASTGESFGYEQYF
TRBV29-1	once	NA	TRBJ1-1	TGCAGCGTAGGAACAGGGTTCACTGAAGCTTTCTTT	CSVGTGFTEAFF
TRBV9	NA	NA	TRBJ2-5	TGTGCCAGCAGCGTAGTGGGTGAGACCCAGTACTTC	CASSVVGETQYF
TRBV7-8	NA	TRBD2	TRBJ2-7	TGTGCCAGCAGCTTCGATCTAAGGACTAGCTCCTACGAGCAGTACTTC	CASSFDLRTSSYEQYF
TRBV5-5	NA	NA	TRBJ2-1	TGTGCCAGCAGCTTGATCATGGGATCTCGGCAGTTCTTC	CASSLIMGSRQFF
TRBV14	NA	TRBD1	TRBJ2-7	TGTGCCAGCAGCAAAAGGGCCGGACAGGGCGACGAGCAGTACTTC	CASSKRAGQGDEQYF
TRBV27	once	NA	TRBJ2-3	TGTGCCAGCACCCTCGCCGGTACGCAGTATTTT	CASTLAGTQYF
TRBV29-1	NA	NA	TRBJ1-2	TGCAGCGCTGACAGTTACTATGGCTACACCTTC	CSADSYYGYTF
TRBV15	NA	NA	TRBJ2-7	TGTGCCACCAGCAGAAGAAAAGGATTCGAGCAGTACTTC	CATSRRKGFEQYF
TRBV7-7	NA	NA	TRBJ2-5	TGTGCTAGCAGCTTAGATGGTGGGGTCTGGGAGACCCAGTACTTC	CASSLDGGVWETQYF
TRBV7-3	NA	TRBD1	TRBJ2-3	TGTGCCAGCAGCTCTTACCGACAGGGATCCACAGATACGCAGTATTTT	CASSSYRQGSTDTQYF
TRBV11-2	NA	TRBD2	TRBJ2-2	TGTGCCAGCAGCTTGTGGACTAGCGGAGCCGCGAACACCGGGGAGCTGTTTTTT	CASSLWTSGAANTGELFF
TRBV2	NA	TRBD1	TRBJ1-4	TGTGCCAGCAGGGGACAGCTAGGGGGTTTTGAAAAACTGTTTTTT	CASRGQLGGFEKLFF
TRBV6-5	NA	NA	TRBJ1-5	TGTGCCAGCAGTTACAACAGGCACAATCAGCCCCAGCATTTT	CASSYNRHNQPQHF
TRBV11-2	NA	NA	TRBJ1-4	TGTGCCAGCAGCCCTCCGGGACACACTAATGAAAAACTGTTTTTT	CASSPPGHTNEKLFF
TRBV7-9	NA	TRBD2	TRBJ2-1	TGTGCCAGCAGCTCCCTTGGGAGGGATGGGCATGAGCAGTTCTTC	CASSSLGRDGHEQFF
TRBV27	NA	NA	TRBJ1-5	TGTGCCAGCAGTTTGGGGCCCCGGCAGGGTTGTCAGCCCCAGCATTTT	CASSLGPRQGCQPQHF
TRBV18	NA	NA	TRBJ1-1	TGTGCCAGCTCACCGGGCAGGTCCCGCGGCACTGAAGCTTTCTTT	CASSPGRSRGTEAFF
TRBV18	NA	TRBD1	TRBJ2-6	TGTGCCAGCTCACCTACCGGGACAGGGACTGGGGCCAACGTCCTGACTTTC	CASSPTGTGTGANVLTF